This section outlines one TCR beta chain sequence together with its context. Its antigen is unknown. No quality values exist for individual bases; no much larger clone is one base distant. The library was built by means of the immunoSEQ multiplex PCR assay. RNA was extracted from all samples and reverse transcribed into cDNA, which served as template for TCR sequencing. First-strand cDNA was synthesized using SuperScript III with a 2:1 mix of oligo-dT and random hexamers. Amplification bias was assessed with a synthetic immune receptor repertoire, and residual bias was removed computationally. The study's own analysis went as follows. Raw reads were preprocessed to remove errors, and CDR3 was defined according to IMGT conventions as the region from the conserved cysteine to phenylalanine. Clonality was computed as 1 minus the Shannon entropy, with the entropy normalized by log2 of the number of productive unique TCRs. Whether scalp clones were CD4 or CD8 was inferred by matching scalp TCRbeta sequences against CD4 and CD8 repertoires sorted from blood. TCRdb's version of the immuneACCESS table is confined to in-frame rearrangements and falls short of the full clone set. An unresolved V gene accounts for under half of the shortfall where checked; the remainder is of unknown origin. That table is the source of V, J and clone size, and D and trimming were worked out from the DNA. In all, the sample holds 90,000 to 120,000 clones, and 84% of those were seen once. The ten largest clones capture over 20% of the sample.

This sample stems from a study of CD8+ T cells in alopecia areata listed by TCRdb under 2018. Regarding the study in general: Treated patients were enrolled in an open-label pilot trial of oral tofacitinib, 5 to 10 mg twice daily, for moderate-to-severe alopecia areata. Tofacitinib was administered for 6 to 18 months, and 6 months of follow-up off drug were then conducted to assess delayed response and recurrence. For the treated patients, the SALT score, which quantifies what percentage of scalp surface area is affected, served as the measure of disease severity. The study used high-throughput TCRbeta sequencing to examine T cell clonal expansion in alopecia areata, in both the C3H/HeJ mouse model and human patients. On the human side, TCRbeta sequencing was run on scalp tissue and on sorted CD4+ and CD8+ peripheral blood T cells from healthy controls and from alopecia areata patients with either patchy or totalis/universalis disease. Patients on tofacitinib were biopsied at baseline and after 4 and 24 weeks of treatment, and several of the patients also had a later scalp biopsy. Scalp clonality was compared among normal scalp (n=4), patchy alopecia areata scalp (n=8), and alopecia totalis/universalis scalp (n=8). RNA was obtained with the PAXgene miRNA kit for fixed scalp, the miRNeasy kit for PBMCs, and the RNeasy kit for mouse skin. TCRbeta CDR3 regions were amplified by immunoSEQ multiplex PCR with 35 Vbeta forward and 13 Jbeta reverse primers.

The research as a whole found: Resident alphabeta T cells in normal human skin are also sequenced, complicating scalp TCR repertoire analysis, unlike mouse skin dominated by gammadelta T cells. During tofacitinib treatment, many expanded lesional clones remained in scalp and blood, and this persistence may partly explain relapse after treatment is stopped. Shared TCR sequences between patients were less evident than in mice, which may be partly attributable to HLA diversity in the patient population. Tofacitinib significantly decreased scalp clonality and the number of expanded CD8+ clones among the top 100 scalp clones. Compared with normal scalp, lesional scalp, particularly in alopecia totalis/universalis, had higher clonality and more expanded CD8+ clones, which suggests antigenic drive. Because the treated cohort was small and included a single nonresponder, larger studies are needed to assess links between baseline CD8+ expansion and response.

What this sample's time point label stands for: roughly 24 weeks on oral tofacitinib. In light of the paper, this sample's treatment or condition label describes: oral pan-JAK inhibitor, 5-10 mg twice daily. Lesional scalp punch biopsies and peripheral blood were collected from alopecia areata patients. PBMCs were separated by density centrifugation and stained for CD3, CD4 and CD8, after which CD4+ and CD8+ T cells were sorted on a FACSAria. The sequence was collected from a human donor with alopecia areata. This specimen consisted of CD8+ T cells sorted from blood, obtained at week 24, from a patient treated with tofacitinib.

The CDR3 here reads CAWSDLRGPERGYTF. The DNA is TGTGCCTGGAGTGACCTCCGGGGGCCAGAACGGGGCTACACCTTC. The chain is encoded by TRBV30 joined to TRBJ1-2, with a weak D call of TRBD1 (6 bases match). The CDR3 starts with the cysteine, ends with the phenylalanine, and has 15 residues. Only CDR3 DNA is held: 45 bases, read in frame from base 1. From a lookup of the germline V gene (reference sequence), CDR1 and CDR2 are GTSNPN and SVGIG. V sheds 1 base and J sheds 8 bases, leaving 20 bases between their ends.